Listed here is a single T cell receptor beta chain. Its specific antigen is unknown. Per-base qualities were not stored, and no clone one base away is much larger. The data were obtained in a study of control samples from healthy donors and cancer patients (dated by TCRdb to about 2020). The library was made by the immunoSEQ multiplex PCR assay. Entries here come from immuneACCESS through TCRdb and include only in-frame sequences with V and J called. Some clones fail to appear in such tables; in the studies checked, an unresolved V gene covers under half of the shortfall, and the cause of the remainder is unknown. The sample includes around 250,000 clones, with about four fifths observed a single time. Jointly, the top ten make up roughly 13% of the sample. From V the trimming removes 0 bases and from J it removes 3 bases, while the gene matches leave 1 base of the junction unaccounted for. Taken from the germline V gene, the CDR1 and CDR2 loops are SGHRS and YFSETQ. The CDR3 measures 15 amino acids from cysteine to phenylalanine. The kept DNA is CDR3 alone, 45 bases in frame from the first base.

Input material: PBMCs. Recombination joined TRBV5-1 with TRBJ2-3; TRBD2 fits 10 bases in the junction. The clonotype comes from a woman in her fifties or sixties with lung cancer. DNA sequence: TGCGCCAGCAGCTTGGGACTAGCGGGTACAGATACGCAGTATTTT. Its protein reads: CASSLGLAGTDTQYF. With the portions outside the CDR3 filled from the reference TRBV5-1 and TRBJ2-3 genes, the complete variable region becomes KAGVTQTPRYLIKTRGQQVTLSCSPISGHRSVSWYQQTPGQGLQFLFEYFSETQRNKGNFPGRFSGRQFSNSRSEMNVSTLELGDSALYLCASSLGLAGTDTQYFGPGTRLTVL.